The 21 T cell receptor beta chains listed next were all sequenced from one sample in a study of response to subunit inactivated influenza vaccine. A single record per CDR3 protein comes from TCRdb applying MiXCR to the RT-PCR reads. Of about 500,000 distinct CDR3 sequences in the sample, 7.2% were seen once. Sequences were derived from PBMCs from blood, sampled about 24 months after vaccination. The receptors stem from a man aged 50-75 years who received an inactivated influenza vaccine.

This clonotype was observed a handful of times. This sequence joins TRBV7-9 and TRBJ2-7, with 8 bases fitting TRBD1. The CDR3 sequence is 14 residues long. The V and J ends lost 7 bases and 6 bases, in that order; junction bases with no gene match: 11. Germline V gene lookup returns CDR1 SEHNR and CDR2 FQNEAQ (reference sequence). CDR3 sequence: CASTRTGSTSEQYF. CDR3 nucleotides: TGTGCCAGCACCAGGACAGGGTCGACTTCCGAGCAGTACTTC. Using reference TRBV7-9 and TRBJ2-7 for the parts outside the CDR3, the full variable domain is DTGVSQNPRHKITKRGQNVTFRCDPISEHNRLYWYRQTLGQGPEFLTYFQNEAQLEKSRLLSDRFSAERPKGSFSTLEIQRTEQGDSAMYLCASTRTGSTSEQYFGPGTRLTVT.

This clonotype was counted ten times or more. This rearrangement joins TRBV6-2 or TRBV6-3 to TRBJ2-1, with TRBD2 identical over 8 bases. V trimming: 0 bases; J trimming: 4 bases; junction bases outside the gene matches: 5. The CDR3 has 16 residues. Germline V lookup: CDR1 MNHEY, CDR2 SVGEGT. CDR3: CASSYSPAGGYNEQFF. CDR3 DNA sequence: TGTGCCAGCAGTTACTCGCCGGCGGGGGGTTACAATGAGCAGTTCTTC.

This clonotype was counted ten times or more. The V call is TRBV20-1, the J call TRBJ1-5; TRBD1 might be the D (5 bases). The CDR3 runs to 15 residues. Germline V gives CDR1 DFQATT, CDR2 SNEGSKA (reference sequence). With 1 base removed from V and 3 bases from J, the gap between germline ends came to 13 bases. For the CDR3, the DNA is TGCAGTGCTAGAGCTGCGGGGCGCCTCAATCAGCCCCAGCATTTT. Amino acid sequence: CSARAAGRLNQPQHF.

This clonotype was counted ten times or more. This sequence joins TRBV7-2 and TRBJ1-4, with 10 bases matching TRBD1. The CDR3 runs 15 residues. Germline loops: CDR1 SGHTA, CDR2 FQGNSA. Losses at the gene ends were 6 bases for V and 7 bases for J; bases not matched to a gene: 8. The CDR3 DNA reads TGTGCCAGCAGGCCAGCGGACAGGGGGGGTGAAAAACTGTTTTTT. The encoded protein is CASRPADRGGEKLFF.

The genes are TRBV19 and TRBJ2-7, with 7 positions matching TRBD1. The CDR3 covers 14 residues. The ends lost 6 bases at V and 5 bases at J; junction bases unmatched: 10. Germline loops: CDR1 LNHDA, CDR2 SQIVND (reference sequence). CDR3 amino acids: CASRGKDRLNEQYF. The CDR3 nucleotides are TGTGCCAGTAGAGGAAAGGACAGGCTGAACGAGCAGTACTTC.

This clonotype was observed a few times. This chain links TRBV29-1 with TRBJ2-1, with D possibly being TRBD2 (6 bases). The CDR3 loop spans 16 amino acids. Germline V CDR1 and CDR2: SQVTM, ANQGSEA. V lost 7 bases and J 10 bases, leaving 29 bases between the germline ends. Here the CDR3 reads CSARGLPPGPRGEQFF. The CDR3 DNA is TGCAGCGCAAGAGGGTTACCGCCGGGACCCCGGGGGGAGCAGTTCTTC.

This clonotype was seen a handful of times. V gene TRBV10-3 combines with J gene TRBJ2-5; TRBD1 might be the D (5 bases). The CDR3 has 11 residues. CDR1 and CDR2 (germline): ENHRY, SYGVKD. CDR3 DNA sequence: TGTGCTTCTCAAGGGGCCGAGACCCAGTACTTC. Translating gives CASQGAETQYF.

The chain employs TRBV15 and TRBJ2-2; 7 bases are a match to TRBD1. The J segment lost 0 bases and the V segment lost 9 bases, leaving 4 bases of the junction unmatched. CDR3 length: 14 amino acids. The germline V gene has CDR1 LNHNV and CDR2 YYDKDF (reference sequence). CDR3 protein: CATGDRPNTGELFF. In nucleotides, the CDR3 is TGTGCCACAGGGGACAGACCGAACACCGGGGAGCTGTTTTTT.

The CDR3 sequence: CASSSGSKAGELFF. The DNA of the CDR3 is TGTGCCAGCAGCTCAGGGTCGAAAGCCGGGGAGCTGTTTTTT. The chain couples TRBV7-3 to TRBJ2-2; D is possibly TRBD1 (5 bases). The CDR3 covers 14 residues. The V and J ends lost 4 bases and 6 bases respectively, with 12 bases between them. CDR1 and CDR2 from the germline V gene are SGHTA and FQGTGA.

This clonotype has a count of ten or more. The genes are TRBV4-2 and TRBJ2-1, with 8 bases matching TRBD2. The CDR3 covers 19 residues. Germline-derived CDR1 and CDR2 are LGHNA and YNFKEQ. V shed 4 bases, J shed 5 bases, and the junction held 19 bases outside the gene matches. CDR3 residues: CASSPPLGSGSRGDNEQFF. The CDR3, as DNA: TGTGCCAGCAGCCCCCCCCTAGGGAGCGGGAGTCGGGGAGACAATGAGCAGTTCTTC.

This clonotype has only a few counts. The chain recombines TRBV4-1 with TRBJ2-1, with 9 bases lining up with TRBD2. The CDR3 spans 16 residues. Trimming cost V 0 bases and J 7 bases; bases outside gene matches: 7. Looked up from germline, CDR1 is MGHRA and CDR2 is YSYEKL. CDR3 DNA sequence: TGCGCCAGCAGCCAAGAGGGCGGGGGGGCCGCGAATGAGCAGTTCTTC. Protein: CASSQEGGGAANEQFF.

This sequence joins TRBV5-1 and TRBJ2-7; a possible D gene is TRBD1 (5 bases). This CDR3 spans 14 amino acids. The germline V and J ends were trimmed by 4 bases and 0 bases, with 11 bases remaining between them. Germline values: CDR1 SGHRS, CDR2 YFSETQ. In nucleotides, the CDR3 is TGCGCCAGCAGCCCTGGGGCCCCCTCCTACGAGCAGTACTTC. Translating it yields CASSPGAPSYEQYF.

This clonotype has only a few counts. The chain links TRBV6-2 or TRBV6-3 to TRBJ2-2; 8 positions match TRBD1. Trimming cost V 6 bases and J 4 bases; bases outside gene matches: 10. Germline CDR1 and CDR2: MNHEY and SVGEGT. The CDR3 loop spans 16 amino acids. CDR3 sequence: CASSRGQGESTGELFF. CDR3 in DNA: TGTGCCAGCAGCCGAGGACAGGGTGAGAGCACCGGGGAGCTGTTTTTT.

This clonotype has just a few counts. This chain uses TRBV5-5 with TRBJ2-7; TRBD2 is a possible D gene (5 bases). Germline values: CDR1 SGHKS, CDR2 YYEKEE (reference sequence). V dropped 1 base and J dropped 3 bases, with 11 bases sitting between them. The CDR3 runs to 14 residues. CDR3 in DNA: TGTGCCAGCAGCTTGTGGAACGGGGACTACGAGCAGTACTTC. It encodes CASSLWNGDYEQYF.

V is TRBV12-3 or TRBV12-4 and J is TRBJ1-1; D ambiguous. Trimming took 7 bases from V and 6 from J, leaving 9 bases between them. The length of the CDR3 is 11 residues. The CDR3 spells CASTRSSEAFF. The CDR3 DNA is TGTGCCAGCACCAGATCTTCTGAAGCTTTCTTT.

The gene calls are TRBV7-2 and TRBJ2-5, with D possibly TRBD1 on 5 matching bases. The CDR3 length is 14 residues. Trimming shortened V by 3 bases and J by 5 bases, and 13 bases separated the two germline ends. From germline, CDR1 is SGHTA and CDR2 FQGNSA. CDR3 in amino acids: CASSLAGSSETQYF. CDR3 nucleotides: TGTGCCAGCAGCTTGGCAGGGTCTAGTGAGACCCAGTACTTC.

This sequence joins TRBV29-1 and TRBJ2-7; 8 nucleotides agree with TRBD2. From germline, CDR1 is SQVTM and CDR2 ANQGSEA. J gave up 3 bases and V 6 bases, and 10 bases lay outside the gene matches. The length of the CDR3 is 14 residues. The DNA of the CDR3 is TGCAGCGTAGATCCAAGCGGGAGTATCTACGAGCAGTACTTC. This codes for CSVDPSGSIYEQYF.

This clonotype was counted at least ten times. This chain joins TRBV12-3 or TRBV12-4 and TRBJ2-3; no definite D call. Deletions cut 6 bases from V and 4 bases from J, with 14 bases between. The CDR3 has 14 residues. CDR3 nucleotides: TGTGCCAGCAGGTCAAACCTTCTGTCAGATACGCAGTATTTT. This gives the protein CASRSNLLSDTQYF.

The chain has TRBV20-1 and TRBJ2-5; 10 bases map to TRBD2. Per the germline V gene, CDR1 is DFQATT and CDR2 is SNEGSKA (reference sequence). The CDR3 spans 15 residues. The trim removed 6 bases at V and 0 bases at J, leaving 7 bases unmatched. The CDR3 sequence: CSAAPSGSYQETQYF. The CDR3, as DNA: TGCAGTGCAGCCCCTAGCGGGAGTTACCAAGAGACCCAGTACTTC.

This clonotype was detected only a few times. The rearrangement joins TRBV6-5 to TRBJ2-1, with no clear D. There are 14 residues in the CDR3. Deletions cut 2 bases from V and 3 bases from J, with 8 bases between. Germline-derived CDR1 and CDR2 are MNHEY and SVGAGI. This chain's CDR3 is CASSYSQLYNEQFF. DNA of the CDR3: TGTGCCAGCAGTTACAGTCAGCTCTACAATGAGCAGTTCTTC.

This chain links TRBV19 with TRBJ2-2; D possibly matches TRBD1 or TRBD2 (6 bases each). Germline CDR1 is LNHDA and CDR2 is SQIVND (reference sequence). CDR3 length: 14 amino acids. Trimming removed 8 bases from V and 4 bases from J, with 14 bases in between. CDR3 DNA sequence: TGTGCCAGTGCGGTAGAGGGGGGCACCGGGGAGCTGTTTTTT. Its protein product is CASAVEGGTGELFF.